Sequencing of this T cell receptor beta chain was carried out in a study of metastatic and nonmetastatic thyroid tumors. Study summary: Comparative analysis of repertoires was undertaken across blood and tumor or nodule tissue obtained from malignant and benign thyroid patients. General observations from the study: Significantly higher TCR beta diversity was reportedly seen in malignant thyroid tumors than benign nodules, in blood and tumor.

Authors' analysis steps: Built for papillary thyroid cancer, a distant-metastasis classifier drew on CDR3 differences across clinicopathological groups. TCRdb reanalyzed the PCR reads with MiXCR. The V and J calls and clone size are TCRdb's, not the authors'. The sample consists of 30,000 or so clones, around 7.4% of them appearing once. The sample holds many counts of this clone. The antigen is unknown. Germline CDR1 reads LNHDA; CDR2 reads SQIVND (reference sequence). Trimming removed 6 bases from V and 1 base from J, with 9 bases in between. The CDR3 is made up of 13 amino acids. Prior to thyroid surgery, none of the patients had received any treatment.

The origin of this receptor is a female donor with papillary thyroid cancer or a benign thyroid nodule (not recorded which). Some clones in this sample may be carry-over from other donors' samples. V and J are TRBV19 and TRBJ1-2; tentatively, D is TRBD1 (5 bases). The sequencing sample was made of blood. The CDR3 loop reads CASRSRDNYGYTF. The CDR3, as DNA: TGTGCCAGTAGATCCAGGGATAACTATGGCTACACCTTC.